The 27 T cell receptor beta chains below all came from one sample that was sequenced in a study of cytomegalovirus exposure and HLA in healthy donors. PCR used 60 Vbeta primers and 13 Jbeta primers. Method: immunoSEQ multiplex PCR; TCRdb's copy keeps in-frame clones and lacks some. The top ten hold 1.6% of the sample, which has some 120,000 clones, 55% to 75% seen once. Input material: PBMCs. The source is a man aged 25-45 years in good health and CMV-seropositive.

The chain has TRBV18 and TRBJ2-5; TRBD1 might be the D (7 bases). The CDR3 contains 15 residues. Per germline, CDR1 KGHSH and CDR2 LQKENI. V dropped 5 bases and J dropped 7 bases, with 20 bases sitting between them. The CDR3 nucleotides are TGTGCCAGCTCAACAGGGGACATATGGAGGGGGACCCAGTACTTC. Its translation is CASSTGDIWRGTQYF.

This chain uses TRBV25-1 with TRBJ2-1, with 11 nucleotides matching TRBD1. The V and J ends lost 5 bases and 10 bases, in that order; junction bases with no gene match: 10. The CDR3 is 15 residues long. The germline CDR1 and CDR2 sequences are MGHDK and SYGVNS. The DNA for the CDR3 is TGTGCCAGCAGTCCCGGGACAGGGGGGCGGGCCGAGCAGTTCTTC. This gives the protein CASSPGTGGRAEQFF.

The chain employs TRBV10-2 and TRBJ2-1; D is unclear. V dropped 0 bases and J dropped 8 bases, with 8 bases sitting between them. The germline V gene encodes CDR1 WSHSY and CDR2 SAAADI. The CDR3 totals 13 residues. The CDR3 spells CASSESDSHEQFF. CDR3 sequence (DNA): TGCGCCAGCAGTGAGTCGGATAGCCATGAGCAGTTCTTC.

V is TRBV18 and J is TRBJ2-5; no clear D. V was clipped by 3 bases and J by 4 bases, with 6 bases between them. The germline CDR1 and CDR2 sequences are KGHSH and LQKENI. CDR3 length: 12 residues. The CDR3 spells CASSPPRETQYF. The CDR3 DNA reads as TGTGCCAGCTCACCCCCCCGAGAGACCCAGTACTTC.

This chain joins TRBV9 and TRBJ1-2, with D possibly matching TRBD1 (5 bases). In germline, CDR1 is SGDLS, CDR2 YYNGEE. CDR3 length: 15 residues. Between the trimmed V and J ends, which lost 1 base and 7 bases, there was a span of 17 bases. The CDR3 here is CASSVIGAGLRGYTF. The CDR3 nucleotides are TGTGCCAGCAGCGTAATTGGGGCAGGGCTCCGTGGCTACACCTTC.

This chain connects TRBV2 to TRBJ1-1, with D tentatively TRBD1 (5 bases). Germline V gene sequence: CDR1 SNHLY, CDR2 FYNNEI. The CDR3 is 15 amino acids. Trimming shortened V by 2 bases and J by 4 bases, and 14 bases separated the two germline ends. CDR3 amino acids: CASSERFAGGTEAFF. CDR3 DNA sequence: TGTGCCAGCAGTGAACGTTTCGCCGGGGGCACTGAAGCTTTCTTT.

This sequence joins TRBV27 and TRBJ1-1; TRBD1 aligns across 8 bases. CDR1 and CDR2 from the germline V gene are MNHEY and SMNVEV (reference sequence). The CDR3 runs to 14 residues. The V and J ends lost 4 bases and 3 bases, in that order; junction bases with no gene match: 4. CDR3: CASSSDREDTEAFF. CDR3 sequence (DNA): TGTGCCAGCAGTTCGGACAGGGAGGACACTGAAGCTTTCTTT.

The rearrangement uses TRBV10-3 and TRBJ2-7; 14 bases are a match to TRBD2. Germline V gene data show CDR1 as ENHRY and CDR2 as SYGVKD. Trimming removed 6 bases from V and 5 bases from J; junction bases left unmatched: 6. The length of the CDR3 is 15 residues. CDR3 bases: TGTGCCATCAGCCCGACTAGCGGGAGGGCGAACGAGCAGTACTTC. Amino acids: CAISPTSGRANEQYF.

CDR3 protein: CASSPDRVGGYTF. The CDR3 nucleotides are TGTGCCAGCAGCCCGGACAGGGTTGGAGGCTACACCTTC. This chain joins TRBV7-2 and TRBJ1-2, with 8 bases that match TRBD1. This CDR3 is built from 13 residues. The trim removed 5 bases at V and 8 bases at J, leaving 7 bases unmatched. Per the germline V gene, CDR1 is SGHTA and CDR2 is FQGNSA.

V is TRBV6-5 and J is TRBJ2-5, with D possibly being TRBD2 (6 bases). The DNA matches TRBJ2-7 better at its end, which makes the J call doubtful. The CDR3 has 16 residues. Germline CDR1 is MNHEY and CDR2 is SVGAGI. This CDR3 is CASSYYFGSGVYEQYF. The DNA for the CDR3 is TGTGCCAGCAGTTACTACTTCGGGTCGGGGGTCTACGAGCAGTACTTC.

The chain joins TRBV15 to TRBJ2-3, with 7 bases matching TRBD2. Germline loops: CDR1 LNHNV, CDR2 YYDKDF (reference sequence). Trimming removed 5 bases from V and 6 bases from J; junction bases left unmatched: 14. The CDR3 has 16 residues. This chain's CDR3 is CATSPSRDGREDTQYF. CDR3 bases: TGTGCCACCAGCCCGTCCCGGGACGGGCGGGAGGATACGCAGTATTTT.

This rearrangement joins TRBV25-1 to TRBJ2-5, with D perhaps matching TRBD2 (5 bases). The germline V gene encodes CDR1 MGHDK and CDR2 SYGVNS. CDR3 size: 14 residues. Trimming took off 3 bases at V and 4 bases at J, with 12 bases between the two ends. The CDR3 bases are TGTGCCAGCAGTGATACACTAGAGGTAGAGACCCAGTACTTC. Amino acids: CASSDTLEVETQYF.

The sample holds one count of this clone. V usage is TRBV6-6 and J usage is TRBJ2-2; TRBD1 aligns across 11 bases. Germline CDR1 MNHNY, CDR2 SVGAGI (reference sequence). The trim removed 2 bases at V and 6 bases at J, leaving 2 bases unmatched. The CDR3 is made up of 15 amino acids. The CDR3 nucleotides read TGTGCCAGCAGTTACGGGACAGGGGGTTCCGGGGAGCTGTTTTTT. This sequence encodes CASSYGTGGSGELFF.

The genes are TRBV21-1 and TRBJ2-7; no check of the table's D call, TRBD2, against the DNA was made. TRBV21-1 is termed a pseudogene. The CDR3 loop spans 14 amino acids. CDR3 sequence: CASSNGGYSYEQYF. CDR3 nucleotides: TGTGCCAGCAGCAATGGAGGGTACTCCTACGAGCAGTACTTC.

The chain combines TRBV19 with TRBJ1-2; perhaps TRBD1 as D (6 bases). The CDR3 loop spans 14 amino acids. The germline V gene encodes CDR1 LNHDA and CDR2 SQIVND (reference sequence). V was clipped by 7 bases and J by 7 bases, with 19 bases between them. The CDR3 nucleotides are TGTGCCAGTACCAAAGGGGGTGCCGGTGGTGGCTACACCTTC. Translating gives CASTKGGAGGGYTF.

In DNA form, the CDR3 reads TGCGCCAGCAGCTTAGGACTAGCGGGGGCTAGCACAGATACGCAGTATTTT. Its protein is CASSLGLAGASTDTQYF. The chain is built from TRBV5-1 and TRBJ2-3; 13 nucleotides agree with TRBD2. The V and J ends lost 2 bases and 0 bases, in that order; junction bases with no gene match: 3. Germline loops: CDR1 SGHRS, CDR2 YFSETQ. CDR3 length: 17 residues.

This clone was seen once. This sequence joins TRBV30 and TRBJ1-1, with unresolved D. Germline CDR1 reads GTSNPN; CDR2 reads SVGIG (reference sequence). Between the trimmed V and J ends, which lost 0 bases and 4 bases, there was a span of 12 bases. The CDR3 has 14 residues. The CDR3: CAWSVRVSGTEAFF. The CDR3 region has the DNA TGTGCCTGGAGTGTACGGGTCTCGGGCACTGAAGCTTTCTTT. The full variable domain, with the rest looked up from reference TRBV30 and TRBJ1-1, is SQTIHQWPATLVQPVGSPLSLECTVEGTSNPNLYWYRQAAGRGLQLLFYSVGIGQISSEVPQNLSASRPQDRQFILSSKKLLLSDSGFYLCAWSVRVSGTEAFFGQGTRLTVV.

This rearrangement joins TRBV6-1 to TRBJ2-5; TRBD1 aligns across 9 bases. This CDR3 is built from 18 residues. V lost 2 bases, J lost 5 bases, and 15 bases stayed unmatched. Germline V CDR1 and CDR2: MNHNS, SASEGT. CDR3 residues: CASSELGRTGAPRETQYF. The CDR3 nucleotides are TGTGCCAGCAGTGAACTGGGGCGGACAGGGGCTCCGAGGGAGACCCAGTACTTC.

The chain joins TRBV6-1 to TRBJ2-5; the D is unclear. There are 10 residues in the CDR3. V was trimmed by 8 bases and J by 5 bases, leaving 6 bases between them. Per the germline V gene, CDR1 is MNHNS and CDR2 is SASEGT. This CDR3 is CASAQETQYF. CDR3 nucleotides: TGTGCCAGCGCCCAGGAGACCCAGTACTTC.

DNA for the CDR3: TGTGCCAGCAGCGCCGCCCGGGACAAAAATCAGCCCCAGCATTTT. This encodes CASSAARDKNQPQHF. The V call is TRBV2, the J call TRBJ1-5; a possible D gene is TRBD1 (6 bases). Germline V gene data show CDR1 as SNHLY and CDR2 as FYNNEI. The CDR3 runs 15 residues. V lost 6 bases and J lost 4, with 16 bases in between.

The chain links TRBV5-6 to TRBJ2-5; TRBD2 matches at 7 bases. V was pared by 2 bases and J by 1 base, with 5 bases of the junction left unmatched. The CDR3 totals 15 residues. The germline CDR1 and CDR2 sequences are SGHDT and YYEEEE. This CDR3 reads CASSFKGGGQETQYF. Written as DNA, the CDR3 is TGTGCCAGCAGCTTTAAAGGCGGGGGCCAAGAGACCCAGTACTTC.

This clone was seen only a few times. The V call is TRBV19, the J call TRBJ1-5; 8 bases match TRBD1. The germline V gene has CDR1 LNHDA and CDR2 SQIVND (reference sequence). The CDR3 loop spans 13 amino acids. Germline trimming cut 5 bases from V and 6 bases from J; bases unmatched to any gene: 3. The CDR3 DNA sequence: TGTGCCAGTAGTCAGGGGGCCGGTCAGCCCCAGCATTTT. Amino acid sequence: CASSQGAGQPQHF.

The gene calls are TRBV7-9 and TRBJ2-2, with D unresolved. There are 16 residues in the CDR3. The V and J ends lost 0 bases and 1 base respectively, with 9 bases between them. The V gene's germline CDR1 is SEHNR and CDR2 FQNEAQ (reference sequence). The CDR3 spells CASSLAYFRNTGELFF. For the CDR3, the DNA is TGTGCCAGCAGCTTAGCTTACTTCCGGAACACCGGGGAGCTGTTTTTT. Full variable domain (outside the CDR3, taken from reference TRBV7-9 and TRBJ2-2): DTGVSQNPRHKITKRGQNVTFRCDPISEHNRLYWYRQTLGQGPEFLTYFQNEAQLEKSRLLSDRFSAERPKGSFSTLEIQRTEQGDSAMYLCASSLAYFRNTGELFFGEGSRLTVL.

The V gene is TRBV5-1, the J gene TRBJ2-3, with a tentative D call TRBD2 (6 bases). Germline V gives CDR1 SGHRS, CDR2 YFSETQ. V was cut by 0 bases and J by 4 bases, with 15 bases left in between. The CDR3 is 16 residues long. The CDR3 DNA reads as TGCGCCAGCAGCTTGGTTCCGGGGGTAGGAGCAGATACGCAGTATTTT. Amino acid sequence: CASSLVPGVGADTQYF.

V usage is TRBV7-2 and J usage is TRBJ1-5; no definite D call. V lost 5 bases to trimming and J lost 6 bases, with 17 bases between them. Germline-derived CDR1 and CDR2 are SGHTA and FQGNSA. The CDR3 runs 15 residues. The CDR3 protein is CASSPSAVAAQPQHF. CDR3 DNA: TGTGCCAGCAGCCCAAGTGCGGTTGCGGCTCAGCCCCAGCATTTT.

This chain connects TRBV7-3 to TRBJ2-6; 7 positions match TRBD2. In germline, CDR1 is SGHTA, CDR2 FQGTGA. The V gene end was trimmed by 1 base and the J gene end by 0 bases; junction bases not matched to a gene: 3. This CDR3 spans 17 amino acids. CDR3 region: CASSLNGRNSGANVLTF. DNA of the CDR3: TGTGCCAGCAGCTTAAACGGGAGGAACTCTGGGGCCAACGTCCTGACTTTC. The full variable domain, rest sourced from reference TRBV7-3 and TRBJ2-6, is GAGVSQTPSNKVTEKGKYVELRCDPISGHTALYWYRQSLGQGPEFLIYFQGTGAADDSGLPNDRFFAVRPEGSVSTLKIQRTERGDSAVYLCASSLNGRNSGANVLTFGAGSRLTVL.

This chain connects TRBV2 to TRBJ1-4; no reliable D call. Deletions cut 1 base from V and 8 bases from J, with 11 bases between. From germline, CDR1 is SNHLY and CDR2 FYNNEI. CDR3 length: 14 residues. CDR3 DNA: TGTGCCAGCAGTGAAGGACGCGCGGGGGAAAAACTGTTTTTT. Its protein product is CASSEGRAGEKLFF.